Here is one T cell receptor beta chain with its context. Germline lookup yields CDR1 MNHNS and CDR2 SASEGT. The CDR3 totals 15 residues. TCRdb re-called the 5' RACE reads and catalogs CDR3 proteins one per entry, DNA excluded. In total, the table holds about 170,000 distinct CDR3 sequences. This sample is part of a study of T cells expressing NK-cell markers. This chain links TRBV6-1 with TRBJ2-7; TCRdb's D gene call, TRBD2, goes unchecked for lack of DNA. The clonotype was recovered from a man aged 18-69 years in good health. Sequences were obtained from blood T cells: a sorted CD56 or NKG2C T cell subset, CD4+ or CD8+ T cells, or bulk PBMC T cells (not recorded which). The CDR3: CASRPIGPIIYEQYF.